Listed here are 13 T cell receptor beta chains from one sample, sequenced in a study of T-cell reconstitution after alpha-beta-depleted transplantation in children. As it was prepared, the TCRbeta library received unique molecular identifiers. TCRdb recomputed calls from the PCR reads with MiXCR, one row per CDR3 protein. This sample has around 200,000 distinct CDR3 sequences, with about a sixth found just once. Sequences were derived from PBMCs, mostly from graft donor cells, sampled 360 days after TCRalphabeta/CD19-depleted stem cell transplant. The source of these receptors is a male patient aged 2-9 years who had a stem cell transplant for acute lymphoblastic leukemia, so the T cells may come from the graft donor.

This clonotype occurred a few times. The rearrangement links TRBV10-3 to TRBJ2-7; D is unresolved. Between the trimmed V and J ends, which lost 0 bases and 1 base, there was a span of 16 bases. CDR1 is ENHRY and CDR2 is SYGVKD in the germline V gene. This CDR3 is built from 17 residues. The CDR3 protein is CAISESTGQSNSYEQYF. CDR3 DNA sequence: TGTGCCATCAGTGAGTCTACGGGCCAGTCTAATTCCTACGAGCAGTACTTC.

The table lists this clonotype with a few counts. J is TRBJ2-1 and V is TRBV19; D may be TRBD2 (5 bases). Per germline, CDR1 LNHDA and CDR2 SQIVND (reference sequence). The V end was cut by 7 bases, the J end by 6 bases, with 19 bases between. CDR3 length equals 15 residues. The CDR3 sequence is CASTNPGVGGNEQFF. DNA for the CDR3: TGTGCCAGTACCAATCCCGGGGTTGGTGGCAATGAGCAGTTCTTC.

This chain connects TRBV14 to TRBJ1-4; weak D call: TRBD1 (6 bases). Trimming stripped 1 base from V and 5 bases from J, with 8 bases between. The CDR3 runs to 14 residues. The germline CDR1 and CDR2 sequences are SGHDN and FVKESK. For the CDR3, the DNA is TGTGCCAGCAGCCAAGGGACAGTGAATGAAAAACTGTTTTTT. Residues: CASSQGTVNEKLFF.

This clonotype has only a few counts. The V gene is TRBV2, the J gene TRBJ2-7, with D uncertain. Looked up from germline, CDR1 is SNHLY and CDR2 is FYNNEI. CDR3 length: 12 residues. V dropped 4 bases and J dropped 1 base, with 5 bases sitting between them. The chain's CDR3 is CASSGRSYEQYF. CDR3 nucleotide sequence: TGTGCCAGCAGTGGCAGATCCTACGAGCAGTACTTC.

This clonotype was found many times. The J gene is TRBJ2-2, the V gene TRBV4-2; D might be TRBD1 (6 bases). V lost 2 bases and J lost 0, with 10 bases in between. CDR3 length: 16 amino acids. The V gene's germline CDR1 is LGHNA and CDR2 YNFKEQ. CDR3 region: CASSQMDRSNTGELFF. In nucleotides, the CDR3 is TGTGCCAGCAGCCAAATGGACAGATCGAACACCGGGGAGCTGTTTTTT.

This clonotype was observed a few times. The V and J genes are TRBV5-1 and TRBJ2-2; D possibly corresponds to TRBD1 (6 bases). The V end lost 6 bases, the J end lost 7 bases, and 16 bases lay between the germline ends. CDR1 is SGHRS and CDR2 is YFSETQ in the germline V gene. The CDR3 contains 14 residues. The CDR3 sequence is CASNKQGLIGELFF. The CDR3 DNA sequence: TGCGCCAGCAATAAACAGGGATTGATCGGGGAGCTGTTTTTT.

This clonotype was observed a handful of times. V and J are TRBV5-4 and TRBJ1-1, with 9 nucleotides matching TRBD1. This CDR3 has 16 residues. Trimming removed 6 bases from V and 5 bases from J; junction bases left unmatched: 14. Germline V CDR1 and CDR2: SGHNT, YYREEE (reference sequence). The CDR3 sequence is CASMGDRASRGTEAFF. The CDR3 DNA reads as TGTGCCAGCATGGGGGACAGGGCCTCCCGGGGGACTGAAGCTTTCTTT.

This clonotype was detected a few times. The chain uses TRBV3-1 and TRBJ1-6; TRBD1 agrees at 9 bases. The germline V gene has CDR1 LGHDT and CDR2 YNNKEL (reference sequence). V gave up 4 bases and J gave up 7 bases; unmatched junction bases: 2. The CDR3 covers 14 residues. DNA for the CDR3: TGTGCCAGCAGCCCGACAGGGGGAAATTCACCCCTCCACTTT. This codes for CASSPTGGNSPLHF.

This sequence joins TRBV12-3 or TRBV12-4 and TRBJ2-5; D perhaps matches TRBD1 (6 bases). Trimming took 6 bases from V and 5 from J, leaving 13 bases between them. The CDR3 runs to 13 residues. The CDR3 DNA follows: TGTGCCAGCAGCCGATACAGGGTGGAGACCCAGTACTTC. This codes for CASSRYRVETQYF.

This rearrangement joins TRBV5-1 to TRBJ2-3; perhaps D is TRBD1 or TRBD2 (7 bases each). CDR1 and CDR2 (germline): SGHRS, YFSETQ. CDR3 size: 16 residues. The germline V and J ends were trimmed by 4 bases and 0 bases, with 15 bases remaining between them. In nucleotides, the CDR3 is TGCGCCAGCAGCAGAGGGGGGGGACAGAGCACAGATACGCAGTATTTT. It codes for CASSRGGGQSTDTQYF. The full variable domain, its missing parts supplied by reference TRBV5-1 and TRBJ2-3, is KAGVTQTPRYLIKTRGQQVTLSCSPISGHRSVSWYQQTPGQGLQFLFEYFSETQRNKGNFPGRFSGRQFSNSRSEMNVSTLELGDSALYLCASSRGGGQSTDTQYFGPGTRLTVL.

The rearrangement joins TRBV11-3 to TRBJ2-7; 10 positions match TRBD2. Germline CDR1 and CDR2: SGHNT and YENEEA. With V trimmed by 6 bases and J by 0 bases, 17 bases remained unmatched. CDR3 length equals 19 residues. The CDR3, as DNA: TGTGCCAGCAGATTTATGGGGTGGACTAGCGGAACTACCTCCTACGAGCAGTACTTC. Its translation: CASRFMGWTSGTTSYEQYF.

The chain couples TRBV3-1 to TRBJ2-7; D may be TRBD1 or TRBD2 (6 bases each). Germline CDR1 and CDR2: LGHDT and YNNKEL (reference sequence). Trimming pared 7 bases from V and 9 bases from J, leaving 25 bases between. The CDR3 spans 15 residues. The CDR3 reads CASTLSGAQMNGQYF. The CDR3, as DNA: TGTGCCAGCACCCTGTCGGGGGCGCAGATGAACGGGCAGTACTTC.

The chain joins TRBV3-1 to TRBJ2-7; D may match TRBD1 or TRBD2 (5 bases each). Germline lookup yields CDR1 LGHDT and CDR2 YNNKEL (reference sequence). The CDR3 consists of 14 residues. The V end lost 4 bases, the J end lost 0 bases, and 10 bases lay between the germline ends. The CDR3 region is CASSPWGSSYEQYF. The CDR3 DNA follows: TGTGCCAGCAGCCCCTGGGGGAGCTCCTACGAGCAGTACTTC.